The T cell receptor beta chain described here comes from a study of T-cell reconstitution after alpha-beta-depleted transplantation in children. Using unique molecular identifiers, the investigators prepared the TCRbeta library. TCRdb reanalysed the PCR reads using MiXCR and keeps one entry per CDR3 protein. The top ten clones hold roughly 7% of a sample with around 93,000 distinct CDR3 sequences, 8% to 9% of them seen once. The CDR3 is 11 residues long. Germline CDR1 is MNHNS and CDR2 is SASEGT. This clonotype was seen ten or more times. An end of the junction differs from the germline gene, which may be a read error.

This receptor was taken from a human donor who donated a stem cell graft to a child with congenital amegakaryocytic thrombocytopenia. The chain combines TRBV6-1 with TRBJ2-3; no clear D. This specimen was PBMCs from the stem cell graft donor, taken from the stem cell graft. CDR3 bases: TGTGCCAGCAGTGAAGAACTTTCTGGAGATTTT. Residues: CASSEELSGDF.